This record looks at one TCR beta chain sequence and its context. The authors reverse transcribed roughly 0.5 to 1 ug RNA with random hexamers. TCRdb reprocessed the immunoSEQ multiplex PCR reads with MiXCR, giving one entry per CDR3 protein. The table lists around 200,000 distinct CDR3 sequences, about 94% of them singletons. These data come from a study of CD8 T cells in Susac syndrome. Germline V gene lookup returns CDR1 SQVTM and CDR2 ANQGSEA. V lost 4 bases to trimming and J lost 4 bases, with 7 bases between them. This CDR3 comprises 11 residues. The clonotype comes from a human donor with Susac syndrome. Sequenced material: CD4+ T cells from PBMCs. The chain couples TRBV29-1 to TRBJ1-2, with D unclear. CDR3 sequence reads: CSVGTVYGYTF. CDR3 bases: TGCAGCGTTGGGACTGTCTATGGCTACACCTTC.